The clone carrying this T cell receptor beta chain was counted at least ten times. Its cognate antigen is unknown. This sample is drawn from a study of Graves' ophthalmopathy and Graves' hyperthyroidism. In the study overall: At initial diagnosis, peripheral blood was obtained, and this preceded any treatment. Study outcomes and limitations: Cross-validated, the 13-signature model showed 87.88%/81.08% sensitivity/specificity, and 80%/75% in the test set. A majority of expanded thyroid clonotypes exceeding 0.001 frequency were likewise present in blood.

TCR beta CDR3 amplification used RNA transcripts. HTBI-primed RT-PCR formed the first round, and a multiplex PCR formed the second. TCRdb re-analysed the multiplex PCR reads in MiXCR, keeping a single row per CDR3 protein. This table holds about 39,000 distinct CDR3 sequences, about 50% found once. The evidence that diagnosis relied on was clinical symptoms, serum thyroxine, TRAb, thyroid ultrasound and orbital computed tomography. This CDR3 has 13 residues. V lost 7 bases to trimming and J lost 5 bases; unmatched junction nucleotides: 5. Looked up from germline, CDR1 is MNHNS and CDR2 is SASEGT. Sequencing used peripheral blood. The chain recombines TRBV6-1 with TRBJ2-3, with 8 bases that match TRBD2. The receptor was derived from an adult woman with stable Graves' hyperthyroidism. CDR3: CASIEAGVDTQYF. The CDR3 coding sequence is TGTGCCAGCATCGAAGCGGGAGTAGATACGCAGTATTTT.